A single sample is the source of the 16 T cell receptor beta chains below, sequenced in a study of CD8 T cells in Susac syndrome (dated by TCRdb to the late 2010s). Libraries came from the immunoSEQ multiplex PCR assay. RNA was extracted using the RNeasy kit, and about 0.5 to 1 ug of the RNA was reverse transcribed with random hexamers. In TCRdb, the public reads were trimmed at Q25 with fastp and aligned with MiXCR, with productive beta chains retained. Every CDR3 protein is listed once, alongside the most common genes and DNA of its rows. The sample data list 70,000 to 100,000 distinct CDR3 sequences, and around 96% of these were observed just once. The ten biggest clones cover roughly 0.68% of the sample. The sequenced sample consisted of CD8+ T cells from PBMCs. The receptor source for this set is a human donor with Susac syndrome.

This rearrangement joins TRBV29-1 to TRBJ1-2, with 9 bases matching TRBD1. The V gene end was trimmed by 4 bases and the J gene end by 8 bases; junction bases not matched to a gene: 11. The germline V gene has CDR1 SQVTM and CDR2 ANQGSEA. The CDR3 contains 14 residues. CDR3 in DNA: TGCAGCGTTGGGGGACAGGGACTATTCACAGGCTACACCTTC. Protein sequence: CSVGGQGLFTGYTF.

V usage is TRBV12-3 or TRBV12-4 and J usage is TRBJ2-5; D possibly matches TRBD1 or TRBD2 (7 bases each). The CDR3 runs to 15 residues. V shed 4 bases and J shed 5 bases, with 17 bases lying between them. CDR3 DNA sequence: TGTGCCAGCAGTTCCCAGACAGGGAGGGCGGAGACCCAGTACTTC. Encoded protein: CASSSQTGRAETQYF.

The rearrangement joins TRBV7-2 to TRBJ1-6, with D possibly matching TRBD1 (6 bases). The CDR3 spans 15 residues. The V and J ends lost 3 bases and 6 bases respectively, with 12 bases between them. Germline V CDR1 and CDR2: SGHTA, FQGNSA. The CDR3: CASSLSRDTNSPLHF. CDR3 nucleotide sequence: TGTGCCAGCAGCTTGTCCCGGGACACTAATTCACCCCTCCACTTT. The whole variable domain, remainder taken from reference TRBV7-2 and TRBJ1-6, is GAGVSQSPSNKVTEKGKDVELRCDPISGHTALYWYRQSLGQGLEFLIYFQGNSAPDKSGLPSDRFSAERTGGSVSTLTIQRTQQEDSAVYLCASSLSRDTNSPLHFGNGTRLTVT.

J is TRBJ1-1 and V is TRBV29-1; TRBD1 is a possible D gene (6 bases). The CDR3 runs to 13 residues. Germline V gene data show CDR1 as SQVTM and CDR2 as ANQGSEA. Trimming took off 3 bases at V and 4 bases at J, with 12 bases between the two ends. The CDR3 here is CSVESGGGTEAFF. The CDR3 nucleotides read TGCAGCGTTGAGTCTGGGGGCGGCACTGAAGCTTTCTTT.

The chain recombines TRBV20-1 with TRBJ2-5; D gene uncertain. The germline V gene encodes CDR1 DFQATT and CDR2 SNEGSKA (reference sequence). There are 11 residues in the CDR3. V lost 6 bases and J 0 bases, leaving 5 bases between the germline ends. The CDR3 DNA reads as TGCAGTGCACAAGACCAAGAGACCCAGTACTTC. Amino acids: CSAQDQETQYF.

The CDR3 region has the DNA TGTGCCAGCAGCCGTACGACTAGCGGGTGGACCGGGGAGCTGTTTTTT. Protein product: CASSRTTSGWTGELFF. The chain uses TRBV27 and TRBJ2-2, with 10 bases identical to TRBD2. Unmatched junction bases numbered 9, after V lost 6 bases and J lost 5 bases. This CDR3 has 16 residues. Germline V gives CDR1 MNHEY, CDR2 SMNVEV (reference sequence).

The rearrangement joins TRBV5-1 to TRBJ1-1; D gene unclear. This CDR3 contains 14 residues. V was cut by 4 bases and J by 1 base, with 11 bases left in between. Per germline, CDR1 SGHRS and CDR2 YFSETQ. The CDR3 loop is CASSLGRGNTEAFF. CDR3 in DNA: TGCGCCAGCAGCCTAGGCCGGGGGAACACTGAAGCTTTCTTT.

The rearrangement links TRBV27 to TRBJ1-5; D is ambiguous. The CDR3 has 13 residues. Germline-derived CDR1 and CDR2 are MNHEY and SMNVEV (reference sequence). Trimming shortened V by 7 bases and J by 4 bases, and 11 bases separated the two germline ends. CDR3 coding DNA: TGTGCCAGCACTTCTTTCCCGAATCAGCCCCAGCATTTT. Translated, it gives CASTSFPNQPQHF.

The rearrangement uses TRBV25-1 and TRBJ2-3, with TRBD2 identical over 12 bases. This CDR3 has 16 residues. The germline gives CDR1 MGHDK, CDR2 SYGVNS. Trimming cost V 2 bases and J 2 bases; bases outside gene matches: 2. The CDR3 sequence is CASSETSGGPTDTQYF. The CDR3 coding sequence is TGTGCCAGCAGTGAAACTAGCGGGGGGCCCACAGATACGCAGTATTTT.

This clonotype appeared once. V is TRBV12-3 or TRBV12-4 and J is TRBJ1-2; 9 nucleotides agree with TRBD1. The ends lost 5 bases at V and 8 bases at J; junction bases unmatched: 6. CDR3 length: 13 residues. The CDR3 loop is CASSPRDRAGYTF. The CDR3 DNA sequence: TGTGCCAGCAGTCCGCGGGACAGGGCGGGCTACACCTTC.

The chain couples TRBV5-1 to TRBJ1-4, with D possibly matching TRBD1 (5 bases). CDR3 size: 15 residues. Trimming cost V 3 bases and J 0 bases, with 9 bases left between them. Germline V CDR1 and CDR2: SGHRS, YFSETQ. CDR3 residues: CASSWGTATNEKLFF. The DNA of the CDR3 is TGCGCCAGCAGCTGGGGGACTGCAACTAATGAAAAACTGTTTTTT. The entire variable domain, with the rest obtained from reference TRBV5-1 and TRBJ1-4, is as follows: KAGVTQTPRYLIKTRGQQVTLSCSPISGHRSVSWYQQTPGQGLQFLFEYFSETQRNKGNFPGRFSGRQFSNSRSEMNVSTLELGDSALYLCASSWGTATNEKLFFGSGTQLSVL.

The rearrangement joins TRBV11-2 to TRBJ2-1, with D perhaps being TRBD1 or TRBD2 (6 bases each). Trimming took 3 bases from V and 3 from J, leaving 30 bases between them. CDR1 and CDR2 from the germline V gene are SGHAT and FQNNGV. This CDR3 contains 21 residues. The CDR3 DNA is TGTGCCAGCAGCTTCCCCTCGGTAGGTGGGGGGCCTAAACAAATCTACAATGAGCAGTTCTTC. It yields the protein CASSFPSVGGGPKQIYNEQFF.

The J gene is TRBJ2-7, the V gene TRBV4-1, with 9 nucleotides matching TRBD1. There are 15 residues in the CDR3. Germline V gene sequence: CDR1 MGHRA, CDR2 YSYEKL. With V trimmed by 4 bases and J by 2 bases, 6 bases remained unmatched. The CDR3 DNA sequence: TGCGCCAGCAGCCCGATTCGGGACAGGGCCTACGAGCAGTACTTC. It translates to CASSPIRDRAYEQYF.

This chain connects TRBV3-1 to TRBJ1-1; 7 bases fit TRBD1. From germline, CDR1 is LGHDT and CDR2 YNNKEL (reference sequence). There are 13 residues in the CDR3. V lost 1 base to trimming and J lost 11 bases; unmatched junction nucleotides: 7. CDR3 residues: CASSQALQGSAFF. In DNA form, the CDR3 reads TGTGCCAGCAGCCAAGCTCTACAGGGGTCGGCTTTCTTT.

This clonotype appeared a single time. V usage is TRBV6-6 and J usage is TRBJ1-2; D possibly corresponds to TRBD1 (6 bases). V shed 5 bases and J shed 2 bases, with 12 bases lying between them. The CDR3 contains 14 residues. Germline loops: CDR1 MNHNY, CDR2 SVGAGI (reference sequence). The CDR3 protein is CASSPQGDNYGYTF. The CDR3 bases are TGTGCCAGCAGTCCACAGGGAGACAACTATGGCTACACCTTC.

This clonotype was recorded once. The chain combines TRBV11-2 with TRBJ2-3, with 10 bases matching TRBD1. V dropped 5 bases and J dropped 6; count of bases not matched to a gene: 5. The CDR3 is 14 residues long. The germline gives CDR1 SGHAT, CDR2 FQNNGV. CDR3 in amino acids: CASSTGQGEDTQYF. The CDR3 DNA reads TGTGCCAGCAGCACAGGACAGGGGGAGGATACGCAGTATTTT. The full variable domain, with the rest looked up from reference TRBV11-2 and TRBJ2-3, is EAGVAQSPRYKIIEKRQSVAFWCNPISGHATLYWYQQILGQGPKLLIQFQNNGVVDDSQLPKDRFSAERLKGVDSTLKIQPAKLEDSAVYLCASSTGQGEDTQYFGPGTRLTVL.